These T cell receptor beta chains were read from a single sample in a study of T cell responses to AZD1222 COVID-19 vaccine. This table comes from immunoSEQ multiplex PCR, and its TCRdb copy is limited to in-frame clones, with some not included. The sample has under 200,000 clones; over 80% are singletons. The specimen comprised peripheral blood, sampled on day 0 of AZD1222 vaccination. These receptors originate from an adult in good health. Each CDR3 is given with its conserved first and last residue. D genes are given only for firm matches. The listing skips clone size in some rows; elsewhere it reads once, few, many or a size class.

CDR3 protein: CAINHPDRGSEAFF
CDR3 DNA: TGTGCCATCAACCACCCGGACAGGGGCAGCGAAGCTTTCTTT
J gene: TRBJ1-1
V gene: TRBV10-3
D gene: TRBD1
clone size: -

CDR3 protein: CASRLASLLETGANVLTF
CDR3 DNA: TGTGCAAGTCGCTTAGCGTCGCTCTTGGAGACTGGGGCCAACGTCCTGACTTTC
J gene: TRBJ2-6
V gene: TRBV12-2
D gene: -
clone size: -

CDR3 protein: CASSPRAVAFPNIQYF
CDR3 DNA: TGTGCCAGCAGCCCCCGGGCGGTGGCGTTCCCAAACATTCAGTACTTC
J gene: TRBJ2-4
V gene: TRBV28
D gene: -
clone size: -

CDR3 protein: CASSARPPRTGELFF
CDR3 DNA: TGTGCCAGCAGTGCGCGCCCCCCCCGCACCGGGGAGCTGTTTTTT
J gene: TRBJ2-2
V gene: TRBV25-1
D gene: -
clone size: once

CDR3 protein: CASSRSGGAETQYF
CDR3 DNA: TGTGCCAGCAGCCGTAGCGGGGGGGCCGAGACCCAGTACTTC
J gene: TRBJ2-5
V gene: TRBV11-1
D gene: TRBD2
clone size: -

CDR3 protein: CASKGRVGTEAFF
CDR3 DNA: TGTGCCAGCAAGGGCAGGGTAGGTACTGAAGCTTTCTTT
J gene: TRBJ1-1
V gene: TRBV28
D gene: -
clone size: -

CDR3 protein: CASSVPGTGGIYGYTF
CDR3 DNA: TGTGCCAGCAGCGTCCCCGGGACAGGGGGGATCTATGGCTACACCTTC
J gene: TRBJ1-2
V gene: TRBV6-4
D gene: TRBD1
clone size: once

CDR3 protein: CASSILGMSGNTIYF
CDR3 DNA: TGTGCCAGTAGTATTTTGGGGATGTCCGGAAACACCATATATTTT
J gene: TRBJ1-3
V gene: TRBV19
D gene: -
clone size: once

CDR3 protein: CASSGLLGEKLFF
CDR3 DNA: TGTGCCAGTAGTGGCCTCCTAGGTGAAAAACTGTTTTTT
J gene: TRBJ1-4
V gene: TRBV19
D gene: -
clone size: once

CDR3 protein: CASGGKRNTGELFF
CDR3 DNA: TGTGCCAGTGGGGGGAAGCGAAACACCGGGGAGCTGTTTTTT
J gene: TRBJ2-2
V gene: TRBV19
D gene: -
clone size: -

CDR3 protein: CASSPQTGNTIYF
CDR3 DNA: TGTGCCAGCAGCCCCCAGACCGGAAACACCATATATTTT
J gene: TRBJ1-3
V gene: TRBV7-2
D gene: -
clone size: -

CDR3 protein: CASSISSGTGVSSYEQYF
CDR3 DNA: TGTGCCAGTAGTATATCGTCGGGGACAGGGGTAAGCTCCTACGAGCAGTACTTC
J gene: TRBJ2-7
V gene: TRBV19
D gene: TRBD1
clone size: -

CDR3 protein: CASGQGNNEKLFF
CDR3 DNA: TGTGCCAGCGGACAGGGGAATAATGAAAAACTGTTTTTT
J gene: TRBJ1-4
V gene: TRBV6-5
D gene: TRBD1
clone size: -

CDR3 protein: CASSPRTSGGYEQYF
CDR3 DNA: TGTGCCAGCAGCCCAAGGACTAGCGGGGGATACGAGCAGTACTTC
J gene: TRBJ2-7
V gene: TRBV11-2
D gene: TRBD2
clone size: -

CDR3 protein: CASSLGFRGRSSPLHF
CDR3 DNA: TGTGCCAGCAGCTTAGGATTCAGGGGTAGATCCTCACCCCTCCACTTT
J gene: TRBJ1-6
V gene: TRBV7-2
D gene: -
clone size: -

CDR3 protein: CASSPRQGDWNEQFF
CDR3 DNA: TGTGCCAGCTCACCTAGACAGGGGGATTGGAATGAGCAGTTCTTC
J gene: TRBJ2-1
V gene: TRBV18
D gene: TRBD1
clone size: -

CDR3 protein: CASSMDAQWGYQPQHF
CDR3 DNA: TGTGCCAGTAGTATGGACGCACAATGGGGATACCAGCCCCAGCATTTT
J gene: TRBJ1-5
V gene: TRBV19
D gene: -
clone size: -

CDR3 protein: CASSYTEAFF
CDR3 DNA: TGTGCCAGCAGTTACACTGAAGCTTTCTTT
J gene: TRBJ1-1
V gene: TRBV28
D gene: -
clone size: -

CDR3 protein: CAWAGQGSRYEQYF
CDR3 DNA: TGTGCCTGGGCGGGACAGGGATCGCGGTACGAGCAGTACTTC
J gene: TRBJ2-7
V gene: TRBV30
D gene: TRBD1
clone size: -

CDR3 protein: CASSDRRRTEAFF
CDR3 DNA: TGTGCCAGCAGTGACCGCCGAAGGACTGAAGCTTTCTTT
J gene: TRBJ1-1
V gene: TRBV6-4
D gene: -
clone size: -

CDR3 protein: CASSQGDGNEQFF
CDR3 DNA: TGTGCCAGCAGCCAGGGCGACGGGAATGAGCAGTTCTTC
J gene: TRBJ2-1
V gene: TRBV4-2
D gene: -
clone size: -

CDR3 protein: CASSSGAGGGDEQFF
CDR3 DNA: TGTGCCAGTAGTAGTGGGGCAGGGGGCGGGGATGAGCAGTTCTTC
J gene: TRBJ2-1
V gene: TRBV19
D gene: TRBD1
clone size: -

CDR3 protein: CASTRTGFEKLFF
CDR3 DNA: TGTGCCAGCACCCGGACGGGTTTTGAAAAACTGTTTTTT
J gene: TRBJ1-4
V gene: TRBV2
D gene: -
clone size: -

CDR3 protein: CASSQEAEYYQPQHF
CDR3 DNA: TGTGCCAGCAGCCAAGAGGCAGAATATTATCAGCCCCAGCATTTT
J gene: TRBJ1-5
V gene: TRBV4-2
D gene: -
clone size: -

CDR3 protein: CASSTTSGSGEQYF
CDR3 DNA: TGCGCCAGCAGCACCACTAGCGGGTCTGGGGAGCAGTACTTC
J gene: TRBJ2-7
V gene: TRBV5-1
D gene: TRBD2
clone size: -

CDR3 protein: CASSLARFAGLVEAFF
CDR3 DNA: TGTGCCAGCAGCTTAGCGCGTTTCGCAGGGTTAGTTGAAGCTTTCTTT
J gene: TRBJ1-1
V gene: TRBV7-8
D gene: -
clone size: -

CDR3 protein: CASSVGGNSYEQYF
CDR3 DNA: TGTGCCAGCAGCGTCGGGGGGAACTCCTACGAGCAGTACTTC
J gene: TRBJ2-7
V gene: TRBV9
D gene: TRBD2
clone size: -

CDR3 protein: CSADDRTTEAFF
CDR3 DNA: TGCAGCGCCGACGACAGGACCACTGAAGCTTTCTTT
J gene: TRBJ1-1
V gene: TRBV29-1
D gene: -
clone size: -

CDR3 protein: CASSEDRSAGGPWETQYF
CDR3 DNA: TGTGCCAGCAGTGAAGATAGGAGTGCGGGGGGGCCTTGGGAGACCCAGTACTTC
J gene: TRBJ2-5
V gene: TRBV6-1
D gene: TRBD2
clone size: -

CDR3 protein: CAGRTGYSGELFF
CDR3 DNA: TGTGCCGGGAGGACAGGGTATTCCGGGGAGCTGTTTTTT
J gene: TRBJ2-2
V gene: TRBV10-3
D gene: TRBD1
clone size: -

CDR3 protein: CASSRRRGAKNTEAFF
CDR3 DNA: TGTGCCAGCAGCCGACGGAGGGGGGCGAAGAACACTGAAGCTTTCTTT
J gene: TRBJ1-1
V gene: TRBV11-2
D gene: -
clone size: -

CDR3 protein: CASSTGGGSNQPQHF
CDR3 DNA: TGTGCCAGCAGCACCGGGGGAGGGAGCAATCAGCCCCAGCATTTT
J gene: TRBJ1-5
V gene: TRBV9
D gene: -
clone size: few

CDR3 protein: CASSQLRDTGELFF
CDR3 DNA: TGTGCCAGCAGCCAACTACGGGATACCGGGGAGCTGTTTTTT
J gene: TRBJ2-2
V gene: TRBV3-1/TRBV3-2
D gene: -
clone size: -

CDR3 protein: CASSEFPTGRLTGANVLTF
CDR3 DNA: TGCGCCAGCAGTGAGTTCCCGACAGGGAGGCTCACTGGGGCCAACGTCCTGACTTTC
J gene: TRBJ2-6
V gene: TRBV10-1
D gene: -
clone size: -

CDR3 protein: CAITQGTGQPQHF
CDR3 DNA: TGTGCCATCACTCAGGGGACCGGACAGCCCCAGCATTTT
J gene: TRBJ1-5
V gene: TRBV10-3
D gene: -
clone size: -

CDR3 protein: CATSRDTVQEAFF
CDR3 DNA: TGTGCCACCAGCAGAGATACGGTACAGGAAGCTTTCTTT
J gene: TRBJ1-1
V gene: TRBV15
D gene: -
clone size: -

CDR3 protein: CASSRPAVYSNQPQHF
CDR3 DNA: TGTGCCAGCAGCCGGCCGGCGGTCTATAGCAATCAGCCCCAGCATTTT
J gene: TRBJ1-5
V gene: TRBV3-1/TRBV3-2
D gene: -
clone size: -

CDR3 protein: CASSYSGGRALYEQYF
CDR3 DNA: TGTGCCAGCAGTTACTCAGGGGGCCGGGCGCTCTACGAGCAGTACTTC
J gene: TRBJ2-7
V gene: TRBV6-5
D gene: TRBD1
clone size: -

CDR3 protein: CASSLDGQTNSPLHF
CDR3 DNA: TGCGCCAGCAGCTTGGATGGACAGACTAATTCACCCCTCCACTTT
J gene: TRBJ1-6
V gene: TRBV5-1
D gene: -
clone size: -

CDR3 protein: CASSLSGTANYGYTF
CDR3 DNA: TGTGCCAGCAGCTTATCTGGGACAGCTAACTATGGCTACACCTTC
J gene: TRBJ1-2
V gene: TRBV7-8
D gene: TRBD1
clone size: -